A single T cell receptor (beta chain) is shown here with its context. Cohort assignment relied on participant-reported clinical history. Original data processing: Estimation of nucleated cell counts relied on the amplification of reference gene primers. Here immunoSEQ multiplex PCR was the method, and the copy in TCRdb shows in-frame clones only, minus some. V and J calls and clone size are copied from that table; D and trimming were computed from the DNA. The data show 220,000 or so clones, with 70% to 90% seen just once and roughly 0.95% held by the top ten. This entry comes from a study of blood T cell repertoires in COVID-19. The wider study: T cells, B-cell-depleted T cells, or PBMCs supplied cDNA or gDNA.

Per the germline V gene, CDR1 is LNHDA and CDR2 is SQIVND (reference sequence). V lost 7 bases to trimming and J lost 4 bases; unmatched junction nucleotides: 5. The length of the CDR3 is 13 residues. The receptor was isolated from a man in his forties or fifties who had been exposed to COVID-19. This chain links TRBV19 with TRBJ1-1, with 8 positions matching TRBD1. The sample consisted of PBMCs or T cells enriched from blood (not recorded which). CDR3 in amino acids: CASIRTGGTEAFF. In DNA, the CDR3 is TGTGCCAGTATCCGAACAGGGGGCACTGAAGCTTTCTTT.